The 32 T cell receptor beta chains reported below all come from one sample, sequenced in a study of T cells in women clearing cervical HPV infection. The data were produced by immunoSEQ multiplex PCR, yet TCRdb's version contains in-frame clones alone and is incomplete. The sample data list 25,000 to 35,000 clones. What was sequenced was blood buffy coat. These TCRs come from a woman between 18 and 70 years old with a cervical HPV16 infection that either progressed to CIN3+ or cleared (not recorded which).

Concerning this clone: The read is 3 residues too short to cover the CDR3 end, so that end is filled in from the germline J gene. The chain employs TRBV7-8 and TRBJ2-2, with TRBD2 identical over 7 bases. The CDR3 runs to 13 residues. Trimming took 5 bases from V and 5 from J; bases not matched to a gene: 2. Germline loops: CDR1 SGHVS, CDR2 FQNEAQ. The CDR3 reads CASSKRETGELFF. Incomplete CDR3 DNA: TGTGCCAGCAGCAAGCGGGAAACCGGGGAG.

On this clone: The read halts 3 residues ahead of the CDR3 end, with the missing end drawn from the germline J gene. This chain joins TRBV7-9 and TRBJ2-4; D may be TRBD1 (5 bases). The CDR3 loop spans 15 amino acids. CDR1 and CDR2 (germline): SEHNR, FQNEAQ (reference sequence). The CDR3: CASSDHRNFNYGQYF. The part of the CDR3 DNA that was read is TGTGCCAGCAGCGACCACAGGAATTTTAACTATGGT.

About this clone: The read ends 3 residues shy of where the CDR3 ends; the end is completed using the germline J gene. V is TRBV28 and J is TRBJ2-5; 14 bases map to TRBD2. Germline CDR1 MDHEN, CDR2 SYDVKM. The junction had 12 bases not matched to a gene; V was cut back by 6 bases and J by 3 bases. The CDR3 is made up of 18 amino acids. The DNA read from the CDR3 is TGTGCCAGCAGGACTAGCGGGAGGGCCATAGATCCCAAAGAGACC. Protein: CASRTSGRAIDPKET. The whole CDR3 region reads CASRTSGRAIDPKETQYF.

Regarding this clone: The CDR3 is cut off 3 residues early in the read; its end comes from the germline J gene. This chain uses TRBV5-1 with TRBJ2-5; D unresolved. The CDR3 is made up of 15 amino acids. The V gene's germline CDR1 is SGHRS and CDR2 YFSETQ. V was clipped by 2 bases and J by 1 base, with 12 bases between them. The sequenced CDR3 bases are TGCGCCAGCAGCTTCTCGGGTCCTCTCCAAGAGACC. The encoded protein is CASSFSGPLQET. The CDR3 in full is CASSFSGPLQETQYF. Full variable domain (remainder filled in from reference TRBV5-1 and TRBJ2-5): KAGVTQTPRYLIKTRGQQVTLSCSPISGHRSVSWYQQTPGQGLQFLFEYFSETQRNKGNFPGRFSGRQFSNSRSEMNVSTLELGDSALYLCASSFSGPLQETQYFGPGTRLLVL.

Points on this clone: The CDR3 goes on 3 residues after the read ends, and that part is filled in from the germline J gene. V gene TRBV12-3 or TRBV12-4 combines with J gene TRBJ2-5; a possible D gene is TRBD2 (6 bases). V was clipped by 3 bases and J by 5 bases, with 10 bases between them. The CDR3 totals 13 residues. CDR3 loop: CASSFRGSETQYF. The CDR3 DNA, read in part, is TGTGCCAGCAGTTTCCGGGGGTCGGAGACC.

The CDR3 loop is CASSYGSGRGTDTQYF. CDR3 bases read: TGTGCCAGCAGCTACGGTAGCGGGAGGGGCACAGATACG. This chain links TRBV5-4 with TRBJ2-3; TRBD2 matches at 11 bases. The sequenced fragment ends 3 residues before the CDR3 boundary, so the rest is inferred from the germline J gene. J lost 1 base, V lost 3 bases, and 4 bases had no gene match. Germline values: CDR1 SGHNT, CDR2 YYREEE (reference sequence). The CDR3 spans 16 residues.

Worth noting for this clone: A junction end diverges from the germline sequence, so it may reflect a read error. The CDR3 extends 3 residues past the end of the read, so its final part is completed from the germline J gene. In the same sample, other DNA sequences code for this CDR3. V usage is TRBV7-8 and J usage is TRBJ1-3, with D unresolved. Germline CDR1 is SGHVS and CDR2 is FQNEAQ. CDR3 length: 15 residues. Incomplete CDR3 DNA: TGTGCCAGCAGCCTGGCAGGCCTCTCTGGAAACACG. Translating gives CASSLAGLSGNT. The whole CDR3 protein is CASSLAGLSGNTIYF.

About this clone itself: The missing CDR3 end, 3 residues past where the read stops, is filled in from the germline J gene. The J gene is TRBJ2-3, the V gene TRBV7-8, with TRBD2 as a possible D gene (5 bases). Germline V gene data show CDR1 as SGHVS and CDR2 as FQNEAQ. The CDR3 length is 17 residues. The V and J ends lost 2 bases and 2 bases respectively, with 17 bases between them. The sequenced CDR3 bases are TGTGCCAGCAGCTTAAAGCGGATAGCGATAAACACAGATACG. It codes for CASSLKRIAINTDT. The full CDR3 protein reads CASSLKRIAINTDTQYF.

Of note for this clone: Coverage ceases 3 residues before the CDR3 finishes, and the germline J gene fills in the end. The V call is TRBV19, the J call TRBJ2-1; 11 bases match TRBD1. This CDR3 spans 15 amino acids. Germline values: CDR1 LNHDA, CDR2 SQIVND (reference sequence). J gave up 3 bases and V 7 bases, and 5 bases lay outside the gene matches. Here the CDR3 reads CASKTGTGGYNEQFF. The CDR3 DNA, read in part, is TGTGCCAGTAAGACCGGGACAGGGGGCTACAATGAG.

CDR3 sequence reads: CASRPGRGNYGYTF. The sequenced part of the CDR3 DNA is TGTGCCAGTAGGCCAGGACGGGGGAACTATGGC. The V call is TRBV19, the J call TRBJ1-2, with D maybe TRBD1 (5 bases). Read sequence stops 3 residues before the CDR3 end, and the germline J gene provides the missing end. Germline CDR1 is LNHDA and CDR2 is SQIVND (reference sequence). Trimming removed 6 bases from V and 2 bases from J, with 13 bases in between. The CDR3 spans 14 residues.

Concerning this clone: The read terminates 3 residues before the CDR3 end, so the remaining end is supplied by the germline J gene. This chain joins TRBV5-1 and TRBJ2-5; 7 nucleotides match TRBD2. Looked up from germline, CDR1 is SGHRS and CDR2 is YFSETQ. The V and J ends lost 1 base and 1 base, in that order; junction bases with no gene match: 4. This CDR3 comprises 15 residues. CDR3 loop: CASSLNPGGQETQYF. The CDR3 DNA, read in part, is TGCGCCAGCAGCTTGAATCCGGGGGGCCAAGAGACC. Using reference TRBV5-1 and TRBJ2-5 for the parts outside the CDR3, the full variable domain is KAGVTQTPRYLIKTRGQQVTLSCSPISGHRSVSWYQQTPGQGLQFLFEYFSETQRNKGNFPGRFSGRQFSNSRSEMNVSTLELGDSALYLCASSLNPGGQETQYFGPGTRLLVL.

A note on this clone: The read ends 3 residues before the CDR3 terminus; that terminus is restored from the germline J gene. This chain uses TRBV6-2 or TRBV6-3 with TRBJ2-1, with 8 bases identical to TRBD2. The germline gives CDR1 MNHEY, CDR2 SVGEGT. Trimming removed 7 bases from V and 4 bases from J; junction bases left unmatched: 6. The CDR3 spans 14 residues. This CDR3 is CASTKRGTYNEQFF. CDR3 DNA, as far as it was read: TGTGCCAGCACAAAGCGGGGGACATACAATGAG.

Concerning this clone itself: The CDR3 end is not reached by the read, which stops 3 residues before it; the germline J gene fills it in. V is TRBV5-1 and J is TRBJ2-1; the D gene is possibly TRBD1 (5 bases). With 4 bases removed from V and 6 bases from J, the gap between germline ends came to 11 bases. From germline, CDR1 is SGHRS and CDR2 YFSETQ. There are 13 residues in the CDR3. The part of the CDR3 DNA that was read is TGCGCCAGCAGCACCCAGGGTTTCAATGAG. This codes for CASSTQGFNE. The whole CDR3 sequence reads CASSTQGFNEQFF.

Concerning this clone: The read stops 3 residues short of the end of the CDR3; the missing end is completed from the germline J gene. This chain links TRBV4-1 with TRBJ2-3; possibly TRBD2 for D (5 bases). The CDR3 loop spans 16 amino acids. Per germline, CDR1 MGHRA and CDR2 YSYEKL. V was trimmed by 2 bases and J by 0 bases, leaving 12 bases between them. The CDR3 here is CASSQRSETSTDTQYF. The sequenced CDR3 bases are TGCGCCAGCAGCCAACGTAGCGAAACTAGCACAGATACG.

Concerning this clone: The read terminates 3 residues before the CDR3 end, so the remaining end is supplied by the germline J gene. The same CDR3 also results from other DNA sequences found in this sample. The chain employs TRBV7-2 and TRBJ2-7; TRBD1 matches at 7 bases. This CDR3 region has 14 residues. V was clipped by 5 bases and J by 4 bases; unmatched bases: 8. Germline loops: CDR1 SGHTA, CDR2 FQGNSA. The part of the CDR3 DNA that was read is TGTGCCAGCAGCAAAAACAGGGGTCCTTACGAG. Translating gives CASSKNRGPYE. The full CDR3 sequence reads CASSKNRGPYEQYF. The full variable domain, rest sourced from reference TRBV7-2 and TRBJ2-7, is GAGVSQSPSNKVTEKGKDVELRCDPISGHTALYWYRQSLGQGLEFLIYFQGNSAPDKSGLPSDRFSAERTGGSVSTLTIQRTQQEDSAVYLCASSKNRGPYEQYFGPGTRLTVT.

About this clone: The CDR3 goes on 3 residues after the read ends, and that part is filled in from the germline J gene. V and J are TRBV7-2 and TRBJ1-1; D is uncertain. In germline, CDR1 is SGHTA, CDR2 FQGNSA. CDR3 size: 13 residues. V lost 5 bases and J 0 bases, leaving 7 bases between the germline ends. The CDR3 DNA, read in part, is TGTGCCAGCAGCCCCCGGGTGAACACTGAA. Protein product: CASSPRVNTE. In full, the CDR3 reads CASSPRVNTEAFF.

To note about this clone: The read comes to an end 3 residues before the CDR3 does, leaving the germline J gene to fill in the end. The chain joins TRBV19 to TRBJ1-5; 8 bases align to TRBD1. Germline V lookup: CDR1 LNHDA, CDR2 SQIVND (reference sequence). Trimming at V came to 6 bases and at J to 5 bases, leaving 9 bases not matched to a gene. CDR3 length: 15 residues. The CDR3 here is CASSPKTGDDQPQHF. Incomplete CDR3 DNA: TGTGCCAGTAGCCCAAAGACAGGGGACGATCAGCCC.

With regard to this clone: Read coverage stops 3 residues before the CDR3 terminus; the germline J gene supplies the remainder. The chain employs TRBV20-1 and TRBJ2-3, with 7 bases matching TRBD1. Per the germline V gene, CDR1 is DFQATT and CDR2 is SNEGSKA (reference sequence). This CDR3 has 16 amino acids. The sequenced CDR3 bases are TGCAGTGCGACCGGGACAGATAAGAGGAGCAATCAGCCG. It yields the protein CSATGTDKRSNQP. The CDR3 reads in full as CSATGTDKRSNQPQYF.

In regard to this clone: The observed sequence ends 3 residues before the CDR3 terminus, with the missing tail filled in from the germline J gene. V gene TRBV20-1 combines with J gene TRBJ2-1; 15 nucleotides line up with TRBD2. The CDR3 is 17 amino acids. The junction had 7 bases not matched to a gene; V was cut back by 0 bases and J by 7 bases. Germline loops: CDR1 DFQATT, CDR2 SNEGSKA (reference sequence). This CDR3 is CSARDQWGTSGRNEQFF. The sequenced CDR3 bases are TGCAGTGCTAGAGATCAGTGGGGGACTAGCGGGAGGAATGAG.

Worth noting for this clone: The read gets to within 3 residues of the CDR3 end, and the germline J gene fills in the rest. This rearrangement joins TRBV5-1 to TRBJ2-1, with 8 bases fitting TRBD2. Unmatched junction bases numbered 10, after V lost 2 bases and J lost 6 bases. The germline gives CDR1 SGHRS, CDR2 YFSETQ. CDR3 length: 16 residues. This chain's CDR3 is CASSFGSGGGLNEQFF. The CDR3 DNA, read in part, is TGCGCCAGCAGCTTTGGCTCAGGCGGGGGGCTCAATGAG. The variable domain in full, completed from reference TRBV5-1 and TRBJ2-1, reads KAGVTQTPRYLIKTRGQQVTLSCSPISGHRSVSWYQQTPGQGLQFLFEYFSETQRNKGNFPGRFSGRQFSNSRSEMNVSTLELGDSALYLCASSFGSGGGLNEQFFGPGTRLTVL.

As to this clone: The CDR3 end falls 3 residues outside the read, so it is completed with the germline J gene. The chain carries TRBV20-1 and TRBJ1-1, with D perhaps TRBD1 (6 bases). The CDR3 spans 13 residues. Germline V lookup: CDR1 DFQATT, CDR2 SNEGSKA (reference sequence). The V end was cut by 1 base, the J end by 5 bases, with 11 bases between. The sequenced CDR3 bases are TGCAGTGCTAGAGGTCACAGGGAGACTGAA. Its translation: CSARGHRETE. The full CDR3 protein reads CSARGHRETEAFF.

Of note for this clone: The read is 3 residues too short to cover the CDR3 end, so that end is filled in from the germline J gene. The V and J genes are TRBV5-4 and TRBJ2-1, with 11 bases lining up with TRBD2. This CDR3 comprises 16 residues. With V trimmed by 2 bases and J by 5 bases, 6 bases remained unmatched. The V gene's germline CDR1 is SGHNT and CDR2 YYREEE (reference sequence). The CDR3 region is CASSFGGLAADNEQFF. The DNA read from the CDR3 is TGTGCCAGCAGCTTCGGGGGACTAGCGGCCGACAATGAG.

As for this clone: The CDR3 end falls 3 residues outside the read, so it is completed with the germline J gene. This sequence joins TRBV7-7 and TRBJ1-2; possible D gene TRBD1, 5 bases. This CDR3 spans 15 amino acids. Germline V gene data show CDR1 as SSHAT and CDR2 as FNYEAQ (reference sequence). Here the CDR3 reads CASSPGLPRNNDYTF. The part of the CDR3 DNA that was read is TGTGCCAGCAGCCCGGGACTACCAAGGAACAATGAC.

In regard to this clone: The read finishes 3 residues shy of the CDR3 end, and the germline J gene is used to complete it. The chain recombines TRBV30 with TRBJ2-2, with 7 positions matching TRBD2. This CDR3 is 15 amino acids long. Germline V gene lookup returns CDR1 GTSNPN and CDR2 SVGIG (reference sequence). Trimming at V came to 0 bases and at J to 0 bases, leaving 1 base not matched to a gene. Here the CDR3 reads CAWSVRGANTGELFF. The covered CDR3 bases are TGTGCCTGGAGTGTACGGGGGGCGAACACCGGGGAG.

A word on this clone: Sequencing ends 3 residues short of the CDR3 end; the germline J gene provides the rest. The chain has TRBV5-5 and TRBJ1-5, with TRBD1 matching 7 bases. Trimming removed 4 bases from V and 5 bases from J; junction bases left unmatched: 9. CDR1 and CDR2 (germline): SGHKS, YYEKEE (reference sequence). This CDR3 spans 15 amino acids. CDR3 sequence reads: CASSPYRGLHQPQHF. The CDR3 DNA, read in part, is TGTGCCAGCAGCCCGTATAGGGGGCTGCATCAGCCC.

As regards this clone: Read data end 3 residues before the CDR3 end; the end is taken from the germline J gene. The chain combines TRBV10-2 with TRBJ2-1; maybe TRBD1 (6 bases). Trimming removed 7 bases at V and 6 bases at J, with 10 bases between. The germline V gene has CDR1 WSHSY and CDR2 SAAADI. CDR3 length: 12 amino acids. The CDR3 reads CASTRTANEQFF. The part of the CDR3 DNA that was read is TGCGCCAGCACCAGGACAGCCAATGAG.

Comments on this clone: Read data end 3 residues before the CDR3 end; the end is taken from the germline J gene. The chain links TRBV20-1 to TRBJ1-5, with no clear D. CDR1 and CDR2 (germline): DFQATT, SNEGSKA (reference sequence). Trimming left V 0 bases short and J 1 base short, with 13 bases between. CDR3 length equals 16 residues. The CDR3 DNA, read in part, is TGCAGTGCTAGAGATCGTAGGGTGTCGAGCAATCAGCCC. Translating gives CSARDRRVSSNQP. The entire CDR3 protein is CSARDRRVSSNQPQHF.

Concerning this clone itself: Read data end 3 residues before the CDR3 end; the end is taken from the germline J gene. V usage is TRBV18 and J usage is TRBJ2-3, with 9 bases matching TRBD2. The J segment lost 4 bases and the V segment lost 0 bases, leaving 2 bases of the junction unmatched. The CDR3 consists of 15 residues. Germline loops: CDR1 KGHSH, CDR2 LQKENI. The sequenced CDR3 bases are TGTGCCAGCTCACCACCAGCGGGGGGATCAGATACG. It specifies CASSPPAGGSDT. The full CDR3 sequence reads CASSPPAGGSDTQYF.

On this clone: With the read ending 3 residues before the CDR3 end, the germline J gene is used to fill in that end. V gene TRBV20-1 combines with J gene TRBJ2-5; 9 positions match TRBD2. Trimming cost V 5 bases and J 5 bases; bases outside gene matches: 6. Germline V gene data show CDR1 as DFQATT and CDR2 as SNEGSKA (reference sequence). The CDR3 covers 13 residues. The CDR3 loop reads CSAQVAGEETQYF. The CDR3 bases that were read are TGCAGTGCTCAGGTAGCGGGAGAGGAGACC.

Note on this clone: The read ends 3 residues early relative to the CDR3; the germline J gene fills the gap. The V and J genes are TRBV20-1 and TRBJ1-5, with D perhaps matching TRBD1 (5 bases). With 5 bases removed from V and 2 bases from J, the gap between germline ends came to 7 bases. This CDR3 region has 12 residues. Germline CDR1 reads DFQATT; CDR2 reads SNEGSKA (reference sequence). Partial CDR3 DNA: TGCAGTGCTTCGACAGGCAATCAGCCC. The encoded protein is CSASTGNQP. The full CDR3 is CSASTGNQPQHF.

Notes on this clone: The read terminates 3 residues ahead of where the CDR3 ends, so the germline J gene completes it. The genes are TRBV5-1 and TRBJ2-2; 11 bases line up with TRBD2. J was trimmed by 8 bases and V by 3 bases; bases with no gene match: 15. The germline V gene encodes CDR1 SGHRS and CDR2 YFSETQ. The CDR3 extends over 18 amino acids. CDR3 protein: CASSYVTGTSGLAGELFF. The sequenced CDR3 bases are TGCGCCAGCAGCTACGTCACCGGGACTAGCGGCCTGGCGGGGGAG.

Remarks on this clone: From the germline J gene comes the end of the CDR3, since the read stops 3 residues before it. This sequence joins TRBV5-1 and TRBJ2-2; the match to TRBD1 covers 8 bases. CDR1 and CDR2 (germline): SGHRS, YFSETQ. With V trimmed by 0 bases and J by 6 bases, 4 bases remained unmatched. The CDR3 totals 15 residues. The covered CDR3 bases are TGCGCCAGCAGCTTGGGACAGGGGATTTCCGGGGAG. Protein: CASSLGQGISGE. The entire CDR3 protein reads CASSLGQGISGELFF.